This T cell receptor (beta chain) was identified during a study of CD8 T cells in ankylosing spondylitis. Study-level findings and limits: Some motif variants were previously reported in reactive arthritis synovial fluid and blood. The clones that were linked to disease were reported to be significantly enriched in matched synovial fluid samples from ankylosing spondylitis patients.

For TCR beta, libraries came from quantitative 5'-RACE with molecular barcodes. TCRdb passed the 5' RACE reads through MiXCR, listing each CDR3 protein once. The profile shows hundreds of thousands of distinct CDR3 sequences, less than 25% of them singletons. The sample holds a few counts of this clonotype. The target antigen is unknown. The germline V gene encodes CDR1 SGHVS and CDR2 FNYEAQ. The CDR3 contains 13 residues. V lost 2 bases, J lost 7 bases, and 2 bases stayed unmatched. The specimen was blood, either unsorted or a sorted T cell fraction (not recorded which). The chain carries TRBV7-6 and TRBJ2-1; 7 bases fit TRBD1. The clonotype was recovered from a female donor with ankylosing spondylitis or in good health (not recorded which). The CDR3: CASSLQGVNEQFF. The CDR3 DNA is TGTGCCAGCAGCTTACAGGGGGTGAATGAGCAGTTCTTC. Full variable domain (rest looked up from reference TRBV7-6 and TRBJ2-1): GAGVSQSPRYKVTKRGQDVALRCDPISGHVSLYWYRQALGQGPEFLTYFNYEAQQDKSGLPNDRFSAERPEGSISTLTIQRTEQRDSAMYRCASSLQGVNEQFFGPGTRLTVL.